This TCR beta chain was identified in a study of graft-versus-host responses after intestinal transplantation. As concerns this clone: Its antigen remains unknown.

Profiling relied on immunoSEQ multiplex PCR, and the TCRdb table lists in-frame clones only, not all of them. The table lists nearly 95,000 clones, about 93% of them singletons. Trimming left V 0 bases short and J 3 bases short, with 9 bases between. The germline gives CDR1 SGHDT, CDR2 YYEEEE. This CDR3 is built from 14 residues. Here the sequenced sample was unstimulated CD8+ T cells sorted from spleen or lymph node cells, taken before intestinal transplant. The rearrangement links TRBV5-6 to TRBJ1-2; no clear D. This clonotype originated in a human donor who received an intestinal transplant. The CDR3: CASSLVGEDYGYTF. CDR3 coding DNA: TGTGCCAGCAGCTTGGTTGGGGAGGACTATGGCTACACCTTC.